The next 18 T cell receptor beta chains were all read from a single sample in a study of T cell changes during pregnancy in multiple sclerosis. The table came from immunoSEQ multiplex PCR; TCRdb's copy has only in-frame clones and leaves some out. Of more than 50,000 clones in the sample, approximately 94% were seen once. Source: CD8+ T cells from peripheral blood mononuclear cells, taken after pregnancy. These receptors originate from a female donor with multiple sclerosis, enrolled in a pregnancy study.

Of note for this clone: Other DNA sequences in this specimen translate into the identical CDR3. V is TRBV19 and J is TRBJ2-1; tentatively, D is TRBD2 (5 bases). With 1 base removed from V and 5 bases from J, the gap between germline ends came to 6 bases. The CDR3 contains 13 residues. Looked up from germline, CDR1 is LNHDA and CDR2 is SQIVND (reference sequence). CDR3 coding DNA: TGTGCCAGTAGTATAGGACTAAACAATGAGCAGTTCTTC. Protein sequence: CASSIGLNNEQFF.

In DNA form, the CDR3 reads TGTGCCAGCAGCTTTTCCCCCGAATACAGGGGTGGAAACATTCAGTACTTC. Translated, it gives CASSFSPEYRGGNIQYF. The rearrangement uses TRBV7-9 and TRBJ2-4; 7 bases align to TRBD1. The CDR3 contains 17 residues. Germline CDR1 SEHNR, CDR2 FQNEAQ (reference sequence). Trimming cost V 3 bases and J 6 bases; bases outside gene matches: 14. Looking up the rest from reference TRBV7-9 and TRBJ2-4 gives the full variable domain: DTGVSQNPRHKITKRGQNVTFRCDPISEHNRLYWYRQTLGQGPEFLTYFQNEAQLEKSRLLSDRFSAERPKGSFSTLEIQRTEQGDSAMYLCASSFSPEYRGGNIQYFGAGTRLSVL.

The gene calls are TRBV5-6 and TRBJ2-1; 12 bases are a match to TRBD2. Unmatched junction bases numbered 7, after V lost 4 bases and J lost 8 bases. Germline V gene sequence: CDR1 SGHDT, CDR2 YYEEEE. This CDR3 is built from 15 residues. CDR3 in DNA: TGTGCCAGCAGCCTGCTGACTAGCGGGAGCGATGAGCAGTTCTTC. This translates into CASSLLTSGSDEQFF.

The V and J genes are TRBV9 and TRBJ2-7, with 8 bases that match TRBD2. The CDR3 sequence is 13 residues long. V trimming: 4 bases; J trimming: 4 bases; junction bases outside the gene matches: 4. Germline values: CDR1 SGDLS, CDR2 YYNGEE. CDR3 loop: CASSPREGYEQYF. The CDR3 region has the DNA TGTGCCAGCAGCCCCCGGGAGGGGTACGAGCAGTACTTC.

This clone was seen only a few times. The J gene is TRBJ2-4, the V gene TRBV12-5, with D possibly matching TRBD2 (6 bases). Germline lookup yields CDR1 LGHNT and CDR2 FRNRAP. The CDR3 covers 13 residues. The V and J ends lost 0 bases and 9 bases respectively, with 9 bases between them. CDR3 amino acids: CASGLVPEGIQYF. The CDR3 nucleotides read TGTGCTAGTGGTTTGGTACCGGAGGGCATTCAGTACTTC.

The CDR3 here is CASSRMPPGSSNEQYF. The DNA for the CDR3 is TGTGCCAGCAGTCGCATGCCTCCAGGGTCTTCCAACGAGCAGTACTTC. The rearrangement joins TRBV27 to TRBJ2-7; TRBD1 might be the D (5 bases). Trimming shortened V by 5 bases and J by 5 bases, and 22 bases separated the two germline ends. Germline values: CDR1 MNHEY, CDR2 SMNVEV (reference sequence). The CDR3 length is 16 residues.

V gene TRBV13 combines with J gene TRBJ2-2; D unclear. This CDR3 comprises 14 residues. Deletions cut 4 bases from V and 4 bases from J, with 10 bases between. Germline CDR1 reads PRHDT; CDR2 reads FYEKMQ (reference sequence). The CDR3 DNA reads TGTGCCAGCAGCTCCATTTTCGGCACCGGGGAGCTGTTTTTT. This sequence encodes CASSSIFGTGELFF.

The chain joins TRBV29-1 to TRBJ1-1, with D maybe TRBD1 (5 bases). Germline CDR1 and CDR2: SQVTM and ANQGSEA. The CDR3 runs to 14 residues. Trimming pared 3 bases from V and 0 bases from J, leaving 11 bases between. CDR3: CSVEPNRLNTEAFF. CDR3 nucleotide sequence: TGCAGCGTTGAGCCAAACAGGTTGAACACTGAAGCTTTCTTT. The full variable domain, with the rest looked up from reference TRBV29-1 and TRBJ1-1, is SAVISQKPSRDICQRGTSLTIQCQVDSQVTMMFWYRQQPGQSLTLIATANQGSEATYESGFVIDKFPISRPNLTFSTLTVSNMSPEDSSIYLCSVEPNRLNTEAFFGQGTRLTVV.

This sequence joins TRBV4-1 and TRBJ2-7; 7 bases map to TRBD2. Germline V gene lookup returns CDR1 MGHRA and CDR2 YSYEKL. CDR3 length: 15 residues. V lost 0 bases, J lost 5 bases, and 7 bases stayed unmatched. The CDR3 protein is CASSQDRGLADEQYF. Written as DNA, the CDR3 is TGCGCCAGCAGCCAAGATCGAGGGCTAGCGGACGAGCAGTACTTC.

The chain uses TRBV10-3 and TRBJ2-7; 7 bases are shared with TRBD2. The germline V gene has CDR1 ENHRY and CDR2 SYGVKD. V shed 5 bases, J shed 3 bases, and the junction held 10 bases outside the gene matches. The CDR3 covers 15 residues. The DNA for the CDR3 is TGTGCCATCAGTTCTTTGGCGGGAGTGCACTACGAGCAGTACTTC. It specifies CAISSLAGVHYEQYF.

V and J are TRBV19 and TRBJ2-2; TRBD1 matches 7 bases. J was trimmed by 4 bases and V by 7 bases; bases with no gene match: 6. The CDR3 totals 14 residues. Germline V gene lookup returns CDR1 LNHDA and CDR2 SQIVND (reference sequence). Written as DNA, the CDR3 is TGTGCCAGTAACACAGGGGTTGTCACCGGGGAGCTGTTTTTT. Protein product: CASNTGVVTGELFF.

The chain has TRBV27 and TRBJ2-4; D possibly corresponds to TRBD2 (5 bases). Germline V gene sequence: CDR1 MNHEY, CDR2 SMNVEV (reference sequence). This CDR3 is 14 amino acids long. Trimming took 3 bases from V and 3 from J, leaving 9 bases between them. The CDR3 region has the DNA TGTGCCAGCAGTTTGAGCGGTATCAAAAACATTCAGTACTTC. Amino acids: CASSLSGIKNIQYF.

The V and J genes are TRBV4-2 and TRBJ1-2; D is perhaps TRBD1 (5 bases). The length of the CDR3 is 17 residues. V was clipped by 2 bases and J by 8 bases, with 24 bases between them. Germline values: CDR1 LGHNA, CDR2 YNFKEQ. The DNA of the CDR3 is TGTGCCAGCAGCCAAAAGCCCCATGGGGGGGGATCGGAAGGCTACACCTTC. It specifies CASSQKPHGGGSEGYTF.

V is TRBV5-8 and J is TRBJ2-3; 7 bases align to TRBD2. Germline CDR1 SGHTS, CDR2 YDEGEE. This CDR3 has 15 amino acids. The V segment lost 4 bases and the J segment 5 bases; nucleotides outside the gene matches: 10. DNA for the CDR3: TGTGCCAGCAGCCGGACTAGGGGTACCAAAGATACGCAGTATTTT. This sequence encodes CASSRTRGTKDTQYF.

V usage is TRBV28 and J usage is TRBJ2-7, with D maybe TRBD1 (5 bases). The CDR3 covers 15 residues. In germline, CDR1 is MDHEN, CDR2 SYDVKM. Trimming cost V 6 bases and J 9 bases, with 24 bases left between them. The CDR3 spells CASSQQIRAISGQYF. CDR3 DNA sequence: TGTGCCAGCAGCCAACAAATCAGGGCCATCTCAGGGCAGTACTTC.

The rearrangement uses TRBV27 and TRBJ2-7; 8 positions agree with TRBD2. Germline CDR1 MNHEY, CDR2 SMNVEV (reference sequence). With V trimmed by 6 bases and J by 6 bases, 7 bases remained unmatched. The CDR3 spans 13 residues. The CDR3 DNA follows: TGTGCCAGCAGCCGACGGGGGGGGCGCGAGCAGTACTTC. Amino acids: CASSRRGGREQYF.

This rearrangement joins TRBV2 to TRBJ2-4; 7 nucleotides align to TRBD1. CDR3 size: 15 residues. Trimming removed 5 bases from V and 3 bases from J; junction bases left unmatched: 7. Looked up from germline, CDR1 is SNHLY and CDR2 is FYNNEI. The CDR3 sequence: CASSLSRGYKNIQYF. CDR3 bases: TGTGCCAGCAGTCTTTCCAGGGGGTACAAAAACATTCAGTACTTC. The full variable domain, completed using reference TRBV2 and TRBJ2-4, is EPEVTQTPSHQVTQMGQEVILRCVPISNHLYFYWYRQILGQKVEFLVSFYNNEISEKSEIFDDQFSVERPDGSNFTLKIRSTKLEDSAMYFCASSLSRGYKNIQYFGAGTRLSVL.

The chain employs TRBV19 and TRBJ2-7; D unresolved. Deletions cut 5 bases from V and 3 bases from J, with 11 bases between. The V gene's germline CDR1 is LNHDA and CDR2 SQIVND (reference sequence). The CDR3 runs to 13 residues. The DNA of the CDR3 is TGTGCCAGTAGTCCAGGCCGAGTCTACGAGCAGTACTTC. Protein sequence: CASSPGRVYEQYF.